This entry lists 22 T cell receptor beta chains sequenced from one sample in a study of vaccination and CD4 T cells after COVID-19 (dated by TCRdb to between 2021 and 2024). Reading the label with the study, this specimen's treatment or condition is: approximately 11-day PBMC culture with coronavirus spike peptide pools or control peptides (ViraFEST assay). No cognate antigen is known for these TCRs. Library preparation employed PCR. The run used an Illumina iSeq 100. DNA from cultured CD4+ T cells was subjected to TCR sequencing with the Oncomine TCR Beta short-read assay at the Johns Hopkins FTIC core. TCRdb passed the public sequencing reads through fastp at Q25 and MiXCR, retaining productive beta sequences. One record per CDR3 amino acid sequence lists the most common genes and DNA. Counted in this sample were tens of thousands of distinct CDR3 sequences; about three fifths of them appeared once. 6.5% to 10% of the sample is taken by the ten largest.

The sample was CD4+ T cells from blood, cultured in vitro. The origin of the receptors is a human donor who had recovered from COVID-19.

Only a few counts were recorded for this clonotype. The chain's CDR3 is CASSRGVNTEAFF. CDR3 sequence (DNA): TGTGCCAGCAGTAGAGGGGTGAACACTGAAGCTTTCTTT. The chain has TRBV2 and TRBJ1-1, with TRBD1 as a possible D gene (5 bases). This CDR3 has 13 amino acids. V shed 5 bases and J shed 0 bases, with 7 bases lying between them. Germline loops: CDR1 SNHLY, CDR2 FYNNEI.

The genes are TRBV11-2 and TRBJ2-7; TRBD1 matches at 8 bases. The CDR3 sequence is 15 residues long. CDR1 SGHAT and CDR2 FQNNGV come from the germline V gene. J gave up 5 bases and V 3 bases, and 9 bases lay outside the gene matches. CDR3 bases: TGTGCCAGCAGCTTGGATTGGACAGGGCGGGACGAGCAGTACTTC. Translating gives CASSLDWTGRDEQYF. The full variable domain, in which reference TRBV11-2 and TRBJ2-7 provide the parts outside the CDR3, is EAGVAQSPRYKIIEKRQSVAFWCNPISGHATLYWYQQILGQGPKLLIQFQNNGVVDDSQLPKDRFSAERLKGVDSTLKIQPAKLEDSAVYLCASSLDWTGRDEQYFGPGTRLTVT.

The chain employs TRBV11-3 and TRBJ1-1; D possibly corresponds to TRBD1 (6 bases). The V gene lost 0 bases and the J gene lost 6 bases, with 17 bases spanning the gap. The CDR3 contains 16 residues. Per the germline V gene, CDR1 is SGHNT and CDR2 is YENEEA. The CDR3 here is CASSLDGSRGTAEAFF. CDR3 DNA: TGTGCCAGCAGCTTAGACGGGTCAAGGGGGACCGCTGAAGCTTTCTTT.

This clonotype was observed a handful of times. The rearrangement links TRBV6-2 or TRBV6-3 to TRBJ1-1; D possibly corresponds to TRBD1 (6 bases). Germline CDR1 MNHEY, CDR2 SVGEGT. The CDR3 consists of 14 residues. V dropped 2 bases and J dropped 7 bases, with 14 bases sitting between them. CDR3 region: CASSYVGGFDEAFF. CDR3 nucleotides: TGTGCCAGCAGTTACGTGGGGGGCTTTGATGAAGCTTTCTTT.

This chain uses TRBV5-1 with TRBJ1-2; no reliable D call. The germline V and J ends were trimmed by 0 bases and 3 bases, with 9 bases remaining between them. CDR1 SGHRS and CDR2 YFSETQ come from the germline V gene. The CDR3 has 14 residues. In DNA, the CDR3 is TGCGCCAGCAGCTTGGGTCCAGACTACTATGGCTACACCTTC. It yields the protein CASSLGPDYYGYTF.

The chain recombines TRBV9 with TRBJ2-2, with unresolved D. The CDR3 sequence is 14 residues long. Germline CDR1 and CDR2: SGDLS and YYNGEE. Between the trimmed V and J ends, which lost 0 bases and 3 bases, there was a span of 6 bases. The CDR3 DNA sequence: TGTGCCAGCAGCGTAGTTCCGGACACCGGGGAGCTGTTTTTT. It is translated as CASSVVPDTGELFF. Filled out from reference TRBV9 and TRBJ2-2, the complete variable domain reads DSGVTQTPKHLITATGQRVTLRCSPRSGDLSVYWYQQSLDQGLQFLIQYYNGEERAKGNILERFSAQQFPDLHSELNLSSLELGDSALYFCASSVVPDTGELFFGEGSRLTVL.

V and J are TRBV20-1 and TRBJ1-2, with D uncertain. In germline, CDR1 is DFQATT, CDR2 SNEGSKA (reference sequence). V lost 3 bases, J lost 5 bases, and 13 bases lay in between. The CDR3 is 13 amino acids. CDR3: CSASPAKVYGYTF. The CDR3 bases are TGCAGTGCTAGTCCGGCCAAAGTATATGGCTACACCTTC.

The CDR3 reads CASSLNGGDGTQYF. DNA of the CDR3: TGTGCCAGCAGTTTAAACGGGGGGGACGGGACCCAGTACTTC. The chain combines TRBV12-3 or TRBV12-4 with TRBJ2-5, with TRBD2 matching 8 bases. The CDR3 runs to 14 residues. V lost 2 bases and J lost 7; bases outside the gene matches: 6.

This clonotype was picked up a small number of times. This chain links TRBV6-2 or TRBV6-3 with TRBJ2-7; the D call may be TRBD1 or TRBD2 (5 bases each). CDR1 MNHEY and CDR2 SVGEGT come from the germline V gene. CDR3 length: 14 residues. Trimming removed 6 bases at V and 4 bases at J, with 16 bases between. CDR3 loop: CASRSTRGGYEQYF. As DNA, the CDR3 is TGTGCCAGCAGATCCACGAGGGGCGGATACGAGCAGTACTTC.

This rearrangement joins TRBV6-1 to TRBJ1-1; D unresolved. With 5 bases removed from V and 4 bases from J, the gap between germline ends came to 14 bases. The CDR3 contains 14 residues. Germline assignment: CDR1 MNHNS and CDR2 SASEGT. Written as DNA, the CDR3 is TGTGCCAGCAGTAGCATGGAGGAGAGCACTGAAGCTTTCTTT. Amino acids: CASSSMEESTEAFF.

The chain links TRBV7-3 to TRBJ2-2; TRBD1 matches at 8 bases. V gave up 0 bases and J gave up 4 bases; unmatched junction bases: 7. The CDR3 is 17 amino acids. Germline V gene lookup returns CDR1 SGHTA and CDR2 FQGTGA. Written as DNA, the CDR3 is TGTGCCAGCAGCTTAACAACGAGACAGGGGTCCACCGGGGAGCTGTTTTTT. Residues: CASSLTTRQGSTGELFF.

The rearrangement links TRBV20-1 to TRBJ2-1; unclear D gene. The CDR3 spans 13 residues. V was pared by 1 base and J by 3 bases, with 7 bases between. Germline loops: CDR1 DFQATT, CDR2 SNEGSKA (reference sequence). The CDR3, as DNA: TGCAGTGCTAGAGTGTACTACTACAATGAGCAGTTCTTC. Amino acids: CSARVYYYNEQFF.

CDR3 coding DNA: TGTGCCACCAGTCAAACCGCGGGAGGGACATTAGAGCAGTTCTTC. Translated, it gives CATSQTAGGTLEQFF. The V gene is TRBV24-1, the J gene TRBJ2-1, with TRBD2 matching 9 bases. The germline V gene encodes CDR1 KGHDR and CDR2 SFDVKD. CDR3 length equals 15 residues. J gave up 10 bases and V 6 bases, and 12 bases lay outside the gene matches.

This clonotype was detected only a few times. The chain couples TRBV6-2 or TRBV6-3 to TRBJ1-5, with D perhaps matching TRBD1 (6 bases). The CDR3 loop spans 15 amino acids. V was trimmed by 3 bases and J by 2 bases, leaving 11 bases between them. The germline gives CDR1 MNHEY, CDR2 SVGEGT. The CDR3 loop is CASSYLQGGNQPQHF. DNA of the CDR3: TGTGCCAGCAGTTATCTACAGGGAGGCAATCAGCCCCAGCATTTT.

This clonotype occurred a few times. The rearrangement joins TRBV7-6 to TRBJ2-2, with D tentatively TRBD1 (6 bases). Trimming removed 5 bases from V and 6 bases from J, with 16 bases in between. The V gene's germline CDR1 is SGHVS and CDR2 FNYEAQ. The CDR3 sequence is 15 residues long. CDR3 bases: TGTGCCAGCAGCCGAGGACCCAAGGGGGCCGGGGAGCTGTTTTTT. Translated: CASSRGPKGAGELFF.

This clonotype has more than one count but fewer than ten. V is TRBV20-1 and J is TRBJ1-2; D is ambiguous. V was cut by 0 bases and J by 8 bases, with 13 bases left in between. The CDR3 contains 13 residues. Germline assignment: CDR1 DFQATT and CDR2 SNEGSKA (reference sequence). DNA for the CDR3: TGCAGTGCTAGAGACCCCAGATTGCTGGGCTACACCTTC. Translating it yields CSARDPRLLGYTF.

J is TRBJ2-7 and V is TRBV6-1; 8 bases are shared with TRBD2. V lost 5 bases, J lost 4 bases, and 10 bases stayed unmatched. Germline V gives CDR1 MNHNS, CDR2 SASEGT. This CDR3 comprises 15 residues. The CDR3 reads CASSPLISGTYEQYF. The CDR3 coding sequence is TGTGCCAGCAGTCCCTTGATTAGCGGGACTTACGAGCAGTACTTC.

The chain uses TRBV6-1 and TRBJ2-1; 8 bases line up with TRBD2. Germline V gene data show CDR1 as MNHNS and CDR2 as SASEGT. J lost 3 bases, V lost 5 bases, and 6 bases had no gene match. The CDR3 totals 15 residues. The CDR3, as DNA: TGTGCCAGCAGTAGGGCGGGAGGCGGCTACAATGAGCAGTTCTTC. It codes for CASSRAGGGYNEQFF.

The chain couples TRBV20-1 to TRBJ1-2; 8 bases match TRBD1. The germline V gene has CDR1 DFQATT and CDR2 SNEGSKA (reference sequence). The CDR3 consists of 15 residues. V lost 1 base and J lost 4; bases outside the gene matches: 8. CDR3 loop: CSARGSGGGGYGYTF. In DNA, the CDR3 is TGCAGTGCTAGAGGATCAGGGGGCGGTGGCTATGGCTACACCTTC.

There are a few counts of this clonotype. The gene calls are TRBV10-1 and TRBJ1-1; 9 bases fit TRBD1. J was trimmed by 2 bases and V by 6 bases; bases with no gene match: 7. The CDR3 runs 15 residues. Germline V CDR1 and CDR2: WNHNN, SYGVQD (reference sequence). Here the CDR3 reads CASRPGQGINTEAFF. DNA for the CDR3: TGCGCCAGCAGGCCCGGACAGGGGATAAACACTGAAGCTTTCTTT.

This chain joins TRBV2 and TRBJ2-1, with 12 bases lining up with TRBD2. Per germline, CDR1 SNHLY and CDR2 FYNNEI. CDR3 size: 15 residues. Losses at the gene ends were 6 bases for V and 4 bases for J; bases not matched to a gene: 4. DNA of the CDR3: TGTGCCAGCAGGGCCGGGACTAGCGGGTACAATGAGCAGTTCTTC. Translation gives CASRAGTSGYNEQFF.

This clonotype has only a few counts. J is TRBJ2-2 and V is TRBV24-1; TRBD1 agrees at 11 bases. CDR3 length: 16 amino acids. Germline V CDR1 and CDR2: KGHDR, SFDVKD. V was clipped by 3 bases and J by 5 bases; unmatched bases: 4. The CDR3 sequence: CATSDLDRGLTGELFF. CDR3 nucleotides: TGTGCCACCAGTGATCTGGACAGGGGGCTTACCGGGGAGCTGTTTTTT.